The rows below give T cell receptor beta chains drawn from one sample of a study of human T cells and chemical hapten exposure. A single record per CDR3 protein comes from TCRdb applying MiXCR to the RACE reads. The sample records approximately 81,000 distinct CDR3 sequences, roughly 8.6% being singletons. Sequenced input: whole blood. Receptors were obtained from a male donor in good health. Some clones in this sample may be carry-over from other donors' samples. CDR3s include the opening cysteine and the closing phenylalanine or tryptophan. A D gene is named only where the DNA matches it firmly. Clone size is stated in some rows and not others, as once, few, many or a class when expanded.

cdr3_aa: CASSSQNMNTEAFF
cdr3_nt: TGCGCCAGCAGCAGTCAGAATATGAACACTGAAGCTTTCTTT
clone_size: .
d_call: .
v_call: TRBV5-1
j_call: TRBJ1-1

cdr3_aa: CASSPSMDTGELFF
cdr3_nt: TGTGCCAGCAGTCCATCAATGGACACCGGGGAGCTGTTTTTT
clone_size: once
d_call: .
v_call: TRBV27
j_call: TRBJ2-2

cdr3_aa: CASSQDRATNEKLFF
cdr3_nt: TGCGCCAGCAGCCAAGACCGGGCAACTAATGAAAAACTGTTTTTT
clone_size: many
d_call: .
v_call: TRBV4-3
j_call: TRBJ1-4

cdr3_aa: CASSQDLLEASGGRTEYF
cdr3_nt: TGCGCCAGCAGCCAAGATCTGCTCGAGGCTAGCGGGGGCCGGACGGAGTACTTC
clone_size: many
d_call: TRBD2
v_call: TRBV4-1
j_call: TRBJ2-5

cdr3_aa: CSAYWGQEQFF
cdr3_nt: TGCAGCGCATATTGGGGGCAGGAGCAGTTCTTC
clone_size: few
d_call: .
v_call: TRBV29-1
j_call: TRBJ2-1

cdr3_aa: CASRYRVGNSPLHF
cdr3_nt: TGTGCCAGCAGGTATAGGGTTGGAAATTCACCCCTCCACTTT
clone_size: .
d_call: .
v_call: TRBV25-1
j_call: TRBJ1-6

cdr3_aa: CASSAGTAGYEQYF
cdr3_nt: TGTGCCAGCAGCGCCGGGACGGCCGGTTACGAGCAGTACTTC
clone_size: few
d_call: .
v_call: TRBV9
j_call: TRBJ2-7

cdr3_aa: CASSLDRLASATQYF
cdr3_nt: TGTGCCAGCAGCTTAGACCGGCTAGCCTCGGCTACGCAGTATTTT
clone_size: .
d_call: .
v_call: TRBV11-1
j_call: TRBJ2-3

cdr3_aa: CASSINTEAFF
cdr3_nt: TGTGCCAGCAGTATAAACACTGAAGCTTTCTTT
clone_size: few
d_call: .
v_call: TRBV25-1
j_call: TRBJ1-1

cdr3_aa: CASSRFSYMNTEAFF
cdr3_nt: TGTGCCAGCAGTCGCTTTTCTTACATGAACACTGAAGCTTTCTTT
clone_size: few
d_call: .
v_call: TRBV12-3/TRBV12-4
j_call: TRBJ1-1

cdr3_aa: CASSPGDSQDTQYF
cdr3_nt: TGTGCCAGCAGTCCAGGGGACTCTCAAGATACGCAGTATTTT
clone_size: .
d_call: .
v_call: TRBV6-5
j_call: TRBJ2-3

cdr3_aa: CASSSDYLSTDTQYF
cdr3_nt: TGTGCCAGCAGCTCAGACTACCTAAGCACAGATACGCAGTATTTT
clone_size: many
d_call: .
v_call: TRBV7-2
j_call: TRBJ2-3

cdr3_aa: CASSLDGSSYEQYF
cdr3_nt: TGTGCCAGCAGTTTGGATGGGAGCTCCTACGAGCAGTACTTC
clone_size: .
d_call: .
v_call: TRBV12-3/TRBV12-4
j_call: TRBJ2-7

cdr3_aa: CASSPLSGQGSYEQYF
cdr3_nt: TGTGCCAGCAGTCCACTATCGGGACAGGGGTCCTACGAGCAGTACTTC
clone_size: .
d_call: TRBD1
v_call: TRBV27
j_call: TRBJ2-7

cdr3_aa: CASSLSATSGRALDTQYF
cdr3_nt: TGCGCCAGCAGCCTCAGCGCAACTAGCGGGAGGGCTCTAGATACGCAGTATTTT
clone_size: many
d_call: TRBD2
v_call: TRBV4-1
j_call: TRBJ2-3

cdr3_aa: CASSRGRTEAFF
cdr3_nt: TGCGCCAGCAGCAGGGGACGGACTGAAGCTTTCTTT
clone_size: .
d_call: .
v_call: TRBV5-1
j_call: TRBJ1-1

cdr3_aa: CASSHSGSHSYNEQFF
cdr3_nt: TGTGCCAGCAGCCATAGCGGGTCCCATTCCTACAATGAGCAGTTCTTC
clone_size: many
d_call: TRBD2
v_call: TRBV7-9
j_call: TRBJ2-1

cdr3_aa: CSVGGTGDEKLFF
cdr3_nt: TGCAGCGTTGGGGGGACAGGGGATGAAAAACTGTTTTTT
clone_size: few
d_call: TRBD1
v_call: TRBV29-1
j_call: TRBJ1-4

cdr3_aa: CATRQGETGPQHF
cdr3_nt: TGTGCCACCAGACAGGGGGAGACGGGGCCCCAGCATTTT
clone_size: few
d_call: TRBD1
v_call: TRBV24-1
j_call: TRBJ1-5

cdr3_aa: CSALTRLLAKNIQYF
cdr3_nt: TGCAGTGCTCTGACTCGGTTACTAGCCAAAAACATTCAGTACTTC
clone_size: .
d_call: .
v_call: TRBV20-1
j_call: TRBJ2-4

cdr3_aa: CASSWDRETNTEAFF
cdr3_nt: TGCGCCAGCAGCTGGGACAGGGAAACGAACACTGAAGCTTTCTTT
clone_size: few
d_call: TRBD1
v_call: TRBV5-1
j_call: TRBJ1-1

cdr3_aa: CASSEFSSGANVLTF
cdr3_nt: TGTGCCAGCAGTGAATTTAGCTCTGGGGCCAACGTCCTGACTTTC
clone_size: .
d_call: .
v_call: TRBV27
j_call: TRBJ2-6

cdr3_aa: CASSQPTSREDGYTF
cdr3_nt: TGCGCCAGCAGCCAACCCACGAGCAGGGAGGATGGCTACACCTTC
clone_size: many
d_call: .
v_call: TRBV4-1
j_call: TRBJ1-2